This T cell receptor beta chain stems from a study of shared clonotypes between healthy human individuals. Method: immunoSEQ multiplex PCR; TCRdb's copy keeps in-frame clones and lacks some. The repertoire holds 1.4 million or so clones, about 98.5% seen once, with about 0.35% in the top ten. Germline V gene lookup returns CDR1 MDHEN and CDR2 SYDVKM. V gave up 2 bases and J gave up 4 bases, with 6 bases separating them. CDR3 size: 12 residues. Details on this clone: Other nucleotide sequences from this sample produce the same CDR3.

Material for sequencing was naive CD4+ T cells sorted from blood. Subset reported: CD45RA+ positively selected. The chain couples TRBV28 to TRBJ2-7; D possibly corresponds to TRBD2 (5 bases). The receptor was derived from a man aged 25 to 45 in good health. The CDR3: CASSLGLYEQYF. CDR3 nucleotides: TGTGCCAGCAGTTTAGGACTGTACGAGCAGTACTTC.